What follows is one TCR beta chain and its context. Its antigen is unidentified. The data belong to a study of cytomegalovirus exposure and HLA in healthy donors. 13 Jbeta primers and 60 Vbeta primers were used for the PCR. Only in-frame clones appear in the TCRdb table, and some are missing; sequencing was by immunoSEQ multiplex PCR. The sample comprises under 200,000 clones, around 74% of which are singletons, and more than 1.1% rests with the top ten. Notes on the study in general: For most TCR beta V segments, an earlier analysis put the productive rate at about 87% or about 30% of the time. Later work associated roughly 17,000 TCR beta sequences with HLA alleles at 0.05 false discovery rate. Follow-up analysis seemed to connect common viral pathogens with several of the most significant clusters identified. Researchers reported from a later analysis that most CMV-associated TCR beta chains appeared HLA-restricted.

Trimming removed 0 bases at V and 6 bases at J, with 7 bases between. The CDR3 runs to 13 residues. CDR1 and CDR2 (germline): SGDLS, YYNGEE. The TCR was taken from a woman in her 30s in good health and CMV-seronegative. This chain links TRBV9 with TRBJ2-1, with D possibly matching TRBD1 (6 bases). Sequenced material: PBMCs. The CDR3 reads CASSVEGGNEQFF. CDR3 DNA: TGTGCCAGCAGCGTAGAAGGGGGCAATGAGCAGTTCTTC.